This T cell receptor (beta chain) stems from a study of T-cell reconstitution after alpha-beta-depleted transplantation in children. V lost 0 bases, J lost 10 bases, and 10 bases lay in between. The germline CDR1 and CDR2 sequences are LGHDT and YNNKEL (reference sequence). The CDR3 runs 13 residues. Preparation of the TCRbeta library used unique molecular identifiers. TCRdb reprocessed the PCR reads with MiXCR, giving one entry per CDR3 protein. The table lists around 600,000 distinct CDR3 sequences, about 10% of them singletons, with about 4% in the top ten. The receptor's source is a human donor who donated a stem cell graft to a child with acute myeloid leukemia. Specimen: PBMCs from the stem cell graft donor, collected from the stem cell graft. The rearrangement links TRBV3-1 to TRBJ2-1; D is unclear. CDR3 bases: TGTGCCAGCAGCCAAGAAATGGTGGGGGAGCAGTTCTTC. It codes for CASSQEMVGEQFF.